Listed below are T cell receptor beta chains from one sample, sequenced in a study of T cell responses to AZD1222 COVID-19 vaccine. The method was immunoSEQ multiplex PCR; TCRdb's version includes in-frame clones alone and lacks a portion of them. The top ten hold approximately 10% of the sample, which has roughly 120,000 clones, around nine tenths seen once. The sample was peripheral blood, taken on day 0 of AZD1222 vaccination. These receptors came from an adult in good health. CDR3s include the opening cysteine and the closing phenylalanine or tryptophan. A D gene is named only where the DNA matches it firmly. Clone size is shown for a subset of rows, as once, few, many or a class of expanded clone.

cdr3_nt | cdr3_aa | d_call | j_call | v_call | clone_size
TGTGCCAGCTCACCACTCAAGGACAGGATGAATGAGCAGTTCTTC | CASSPLKDRMNEQFF | TRBD1 | TRBJ2-1 | TRBV18 | NA
TGCGCCAGCAGCGATTACGACTACGAGCAGTACTTC | CASSDYDYEQYF | NA | TRBJ2-7 | TRBV5-1 | NA
TGTGCCAGCAGCCCTTCAACCAAGGGCAGCAATTCACCCCTCCACTTT | CASSPSTKGSNSPLHF | NA | TRBJ1-6 | TRBV6-2/TRBV6-3 | NA
TGTGCTAGTGGTTTGGTAACTGGCGGACTAGCGGGATATCGTGAAGAGACCCAGTACTTC | CASGLVTGGLAGYREETQYF | TRBD2 | TRBJ2-5 | TRBV12-5 | NA
TGTGCCAGCAGCTTAGGCGGTCCCGGGGCCAATGAGCAGTTCTTC | CASSLGGPGANEQFF | NA | TRBJ2-1 | TRBV7-3 | NA
TGTGCCAGCAGCTTACGGGACGGAACCTACGAGCAGTACTTC | CASSLRDGTYEQYF | NA | TRBJ2-7 | TRBV7-8 | NA
TGTGCCAGCAACCGGGAGCTGGGTCGCACCGGGGAGCTGTTTTTT | CASNRELGRTGELFF | NA | TRBJ2-2 | TRBV6-5 | NA
TGTGCCATCAGAGATATGGGACTGCCCGGGCAAGAGACCCAGTACTTC | CAIRDMGLPGQETQYF | NA | TRBJ2-5 | TRBV10-3 | NA
TGTGCCAGCAGCCGCGGACAGGGGGCATACTACGAGCAGTACTTC | CASSRGQGAYYEQYF | TRBD1 | TRBJ2-7 | TRBV6-5 | NA
TGTGCCAGCAGCTCATCCGGGACTGAAGCTTTCTTT | CASSSSGTEAFF | NA | TRBJ1-1 | TRBV11-3 | NA
TGTGCCAGCTCACCTCTCCTAGGACAGAACTACGAGCAGTACTTC | CASSPLLGQNYEQYF | NA | TRBJ2-7 | TRBV18 | NA
TGTGCCAGCAGCGTAGATGGGACAGGGATCCTCCAAGAGACCCAGTACTTC | CASSVDGTGILQETQYF | TRBD1 | TRBJ2-5 | TRBV9 | NA
TGTGCCAGCAGCTTAGGAGCTTCGGGGACGGCCTACGAGCAGTACTTC | CASSLGASGTAYEQYF | NA | TRBJ2-7 | TRBV7-9 | few
TGCGCCAGCAGTCAATCAGGGGGGAGGGGAAAACTGTTTTTT | CASSQSGGRGKLFF | NA | TRBJ1-4 | TRBV23-1 | NA
TGTGCCAGCAGCCTCAAAACGTGGACGTCAGATACGCAGTATTTT | CASSLKTWTSDTQYF | NA | TRBJ2-3 | TRBV5-6 | NA
TGTGCCAGATGGACTAGCGGGATCCTCTCCCCCTCTCCTACCTACGAGCAGTACTTC | CARWTSGILSPSPTYEQYF | TRBD2 | TRBJ2-7 | TRBV27 | NA
TGTGCCAGCAGCATCGGACAGGGGGAAAACACTGAAGCTTTCTTT | CASSIGQGENTEAFF | TRBD1 | TRBJ1-1 | TRBV11-3 | NA
TGTGCCAGCAGCCCGACCCGGGGTTTGAGGGCAGATACGCAGTATTTT | CASSPTRGLRADTQYF | NA | TRBJ2-3 | TRBV28 | NA
TGTGCCAGCAGTGAACCTAGTGGCACAGATACGCAGTATTTT | CASSEPSGTDTQYF | NA | TRBJ2-3 | TRBV6-1 | NA
TGCACCAGCAGCCAAGATTGGGGGAAGGACACCGGGGAGCTGTTTTTT | CTSSQDWGKDTGELFF | NA | TRBJ2-2 | TRBV1 | NA
TGTGCCAGCAGCTTAATGGAGGGTAGAGAAAAACTGTTTTTT | CASSLMEGREKLFF | NA | TRBJ1-4 | TRBV7-9 | few
TGCGCCAGCAGCTTGTGGCAGGGGGCAGTGGCTTTCTTT | CASSLWQGAVAFF | TRBD1 | TRBJ1-1 | TRBV5-1 | NA
TGTGCCAGCTCGCTTGGGACAGGGAACAATCAGCCCCAGCATTTT | CASSLGTGNNQPQHF | TRBD1 | TRBJ1-5 | TRBV18 | NA
TGTGCCAGCAGCCGTAAGACTAGCGGGAGGGACAATGAGCAGTTCTTC | CASSRKTSGRDNEQFF | TRBD2 | TRBJ2-1 | TRBV5-4 | NA
TGTGCCAGCACCTTAGCGGGAGGCCATGAGCAGTTCTTC | CASTLAGGHEQFF | TRBD2 | TRBJ2-1 | TRBV6-5 | NA
TGTGCCAGCAGTCATGGAGGGAGGGGAACTGAAGCTTTCTTT | CASSHGGRGTEAFF | NA | TRBJ1-1 | TRBV6-2/TRBV6-3 | NA
TGTGCCAGCAGCAAGGGACAATTAGGCAATGAGCAGTTCTTC | CASSKGQLGNEQFF | NA | TRBJ2-1 | TRBV9 | NA
TGTGCCAGCAGTGAATGGCGACAGACAAACACTGAAGCTTTCTTT | CASSEWRQTNTEAFF | NA | TRBJ1-1 | TRBV6-1 | NA
TGTGCCAGCAGTCTGACTCAGGGGCCCTCTTATACTTTC | CASSLTQGPSYTF | NA | TRBJ1-2 | TRBV28 | NA
TGTGCCAGCAGTTTAGCGGAGGGGAAGTTCTTC | CASSLAEGKFF | NA | TRBJ2-1 | TRBV28 | NA
TGTGCCAGCAAATCTAGGGGGGCAGCCAGGGGAGTTTTAGGCGTATGTGGCTACACCTTC | CASKSRGAARGVLGVCGYTF | NA | TRBJ1-2 | TRBV9 | NA
TGTGCCAGTAGTATAGATTGGAGCCAGCCCCAGCATTTT | CASSIDWSQPQHF | NA | TRBJ1-5 | TRBV19 | few
TGTGCCAGCAGCTTACGGACAGGGAGGTCTGGAAACACCATATATTTT | CASSLRTGRSGNTIYF | TRBD1 | TRBJ1-3 | TRBV7-9 | NA